The 27 T cell receptor beta chains below were found in one sample sequenced in a study of cytomegalovirus exposure and HLA in healthy donors. Use of 60 Vbeta and 13 Jbeta primers characterized the PCR. Assay used: immunoSEQ multiplex PCR; TCRdb lists only in-frame clones, some missing. Of 200,000 to 250,000 clones listed, 85% are singletons. Material for sequencing was PBMCs. The receptors derive from a human donor in good health.

J is TRBJ1-3 and V is TRBV10-3; D remains ambiguous. V lost 3 bases to trimming and J lost 0 bases, with 9 bases between them. This CDR3 is 15 amino acids long. Germline V gives CDR1 ENHRY, CDR2 SYGVKD. The CDR3 DNA reads TGTGCCATCAGTGATGTAGTGAACTCTGGAAACACCATATATTTT. Translation gives CAISDVVNSGNTIYF.

The chain combines TRBV11-2 with TRBJ2-3; the match to TRBD2 covers 7 bases. Germline V gene lookup returns CDR1 SGHAT and CDR2 FQNNGV. CDR3 length: 16 residues. Trimming cost V 4 bases and J 1 base; bases outside gene matches: 8. The CDR3 reads CASSSHGLAGTDTQYF. The CDR3 region has the DNA TGTGCCAGCAGCTCCCACGGCCTAGCGGGCACAGATACGCAGTATTTT. Variable domain in full (rest from reference TRBV11-2 and TRBJ2-3): EAGVAQSPRYKIIEKRQSVAFWCNPISGHATLYWYQQILGQGPKLLIQFQNNGVVDDSQLPKDRFSAERLKGVDSTLKIQPAKLEDSAVYLCASSSHGLAGTDTQYFGPGTRLTVL.

The gene calls are TRBV9 and TRBJ2-1; 15 bases align to TRBD2. This CDR3 has 19 amino acids. Germline CDR1 SGDLS, CDR2 YYNGEE. The V and J ends lost 4 bases and 8 bases, in that order; junction bases with no gene match: 16. This chain's CDR3 is CASSTRSSGLAGGLDEQFF. CDR3 coding DNA: TGTGCCAGCAGCACCCGAAGTAGCGGACTAGCGGGAGGGCTCGATGAGCAGTTCTTC. Looking up the rest from reference TRBV9 and TRBJ2-1 gives the full variable domain: DSGVTQTPKHLITATGQRVTLRCSPRSGDLSVYWYQQSLDQGLQFLIQYYNGEERAKGNILERFSAQQFPDLHSELNLSSLELGDSALYFCASSTRSSGLAGGLDEQFFGPGTRLTVL.

V and J are TRBV30 and TRBJ2-2, with D possibly being TRBD1 (5 bases). Germline V gene lookup returns CDR1 GTSNPN and CDR2 SVGIG (reference sequence). Trimming removed 8 bases from V and 0 bases from J, with 13 bases in between. The CDR3 extends over 14 amino acids. The CDR3 DNA reads TGTGCCGGAAGGGGCCGAGCGAACACCGGGGAGCTGTTTTTT. It specifies CAGRGRANTGELFF.

V and J are TRBV5-1 and TRBJ1-1; 7 positions agree with TRBD1. J lost 1 base, V lost 2 bases, and 2 bases had no gene match. The CDR3 covers 14 residues. Germline V CDR1 and CDR2: SGHRS, YFSETQ. CDR3 in DNA: TGCGCCAGCAGCTTAGGGGACAGGAACACTGAAGCTTTCTTT. Its protein product is CASSLGDRNTEAFF.

The rearrangement joins TRBV28 to TRBJ1-3; perhaps TRBD1 as D (6 bases). V was cut by 4 bases and J by 0 bases, with 19 bases left in between. The CDR3 sequence is 18 residues long. The germline gives CDR1 MDHEN, CDR2 SYDVKM. CDR3 protein: CASSSQGRWGHSGNTIYF. The CDR3 nucleotides read TGTGCCAGCAGTTCCCAGGGTCGGTGGGGACACTCTGGAAACACCATATATTTT.

The chain is built from TRBV7-9 and TRBJ1-2; D gene ambiguous. Trimming removed 1 base from V and 4 bases from J, with 13 bases in between. The length of the CDR3 is 15 residues. Germline CDR1 and CDR2: SEHNR and FQNEAQ (reference sequence). This chain's CDR3 is CASSLGAAGTYGYTF. In DNA, the CDR3 is TGTGCCAGCAGCTTAGGAGCGGCGGGCACCTATGGCTACACCTTC.

This CDR3 reads CASIRDSNQPQHF. The CDR3 region has the DNA TGTGCCAGCATCCGGGATAGCAATCAGCCCCAGCATTTT. The chain uses TRBV2 and TRBJ1-5; no clear D gene. The CDR3 contains 13 residues. The V end was cut by 7 bases, the J end by 0 bases, with 7 bases between. CDR1 is SNHLY, CDR2 FYNNEI, per germline.

V usage is TRBV19 and J usage is TRBJ1-4; 8 nucleotides match TRBD1. Trimming removed 5 bases from V and 4 bases from J; junction bases left unmatched: 3. The CDR3 extends over 14 amino acids. Per germline, CDR1 LNHDA and CDR2 SQIVND (reference sequence). In nucleotides, the CDR3 is TGTGCCAGTAGTCACAGGGGGGTTAATGAAAAACTGTTTTTT. It codes for CASSHRGVNEKLFF. Filled out from reference TRBV19 and TRBJ1-4, the complete variable domain reads DGGITQSPKYLFRKEGQNVTLSCEQNLNHDAMYWYRQDPGQGLRLIYYSQIVNDFQKGDIAEGYSVSREKKESFPLTVTSAQKNPTAFYLCASSHRGVNEKLFFGSGTQLSVL.

The CDR3 region has the DNA TGTGCCAGCACAGCCGGGGGGACCTACAATGAGCAGTTCTTC. Translation gives CASTAGGTYNEQFF. The chain links TRBV27 to TRBJ2-1; 7 nucleotides match TRBD2. In germline, CDR1 is MNHEY, CDR2 SMNVEV (reference sequence). With 7 bases clipped from V and 2 bases from J, the junction kept 5 bases outside the gene matches. The CDR3 runs 14 residues.

The chain carries TRBV6-1 and TRBJ1-5; tentative D call: TRBD1 (5 bases). Germline CDR1 and CDR2: MNHNS and SASEGT. CDR3 length: 15 amino acids. Trimming left V 7 bases short and J 3 bases short, with 16 bases between. As DNA, the CDR3 is TGTGCCAGCACTCGCTCCCAGGGTTTCAATCAGCCCCAGCATTTT. Translating it yields CASTRSQGFNQPQHF.

V is TRBV5-4 and J is TRBJ1-2; D unresolved. CDR1 is SGHNT, CDR2 YYREEE, per germline (reference sequence). V dropped 4 bases and J dropped 4 bases, with 17 bases sitting between them. CDR3 length: 15 amino acids. The CDR3 region has the DNA TGTGCCAGCAGCACCGTACCCGGTTCCCCCTATGGCTACACCTTC. This encodes CASSTVPGSPYGYTF.

The gene calls are TRBV4-1 and TRBJ2-7; D perhaps matches TRBD2 (6 bases). The CDR3 runs 15 residues. The V and J ends lost 3 bases and 2 bases respectively, with 14 bases between them. In germline, CDR1 is MGHRA, CDR2 YSYEKL. CDR3 sequence: CASSQDPGLPYEQYF. As DNA, the CDR3 is TGCGCCAGCAGCCAGGACCCGGGACTCCCCTACGAGCAGTACTTC.

The chain combines TRBV4-2 with TRBJ2-7; 16 bases line up with TRBD2. The CDR3 totals 18 residues. Germline trimming cut 0 bases from V and 4 bases from J; bases unmatched to any gene: 6. The germline CDR1 and CDR2 sequences are LGHNA and YNFKEQ. Here the CDR3 reads CASSQDGGLAGGPYEQYF. The CDR3 nucleotides are TGTGCCAGCAGCCAAGATGGGGGACTAGCGGGAGGGCCATACGAGCAGTACTTC.

This chain links TRBV4-1 with TRBJ2-7; 8 bases agree with TRBD1. V gave up 0 bases and J gave up 7 bases; unmatched junction bases: 8. The germline gives CDR1 MGHRA, CDR2 YSYEKL. This CDR3 contains 15 residues. CDR3 loop: CASSQDYDRGVEQYF. DNA for the CDR3: TGCGCCAGCAGCCAAGACTACGACAGGGGCGTGGAGCAGTACTTC.

V and J are TRBV6-1 and TRBJ2-7, with 7 nucleotides matching TRBD2. The CDR3 totals 14 residues. The germline gives CDR1 MNHNS, CDR2 SASEGT. V was clipped by 7 bases and J by 6 bases; unmatched bases: 12. CDR3 in amino acids: CASTLRRERGEQYF. CDR3 nucleotide sequence: TGTGCCAGCACTCTCCGGCGGGAGAGGGGCGAGCAGTACTTC.

This chain uses TRBV7-6 with TRBJ1-2, with unresolved D. Germline CDR1 SGHVS, CDR2 FNYEAQ. The CDR3 contains 14 residues. Trimming removed 5 bases from V and 6 bases from J, with 16 bases in between. Written as DNA, the CDR3 is TGTGCCAGCAGCCTACGTGAAAGCGGGGATGGCTACACCTTC. Residues: CASSLRESGDGYTF.

The V gene is TRBV7-3, the J gene TRBJ1-1; possible D gene TRBD1, 6 bases. CDR1 is SGHTA and CDR2 is FQGTGA in the germline V gene. The CDR3 consists of 13 residues. V was cut by 6 bases and J by 4 bases, with 12 bases left in between. CDR3 loop: CASRQDSRTEAFF. In DNA, the CDR3 is TGTGCCAGCAGACAGGACAGCCGCACTGAAGCTTTCTTT.

The chain is built from TRBV6-4 and TRBJ2-1; 8 nucleotides line up with TRBD1. Looked up from germline, CDR1 is MRHNA and CDR2 is SNTAGT. With 6 bases clipped from V and 6 bases from J, the junction kept 4 bases outside the gene matches. The CDR3 length is 13 residues. CDR3 in amino acids: CASSSDRGNEQFF. As DNA, the CDR3 is TGTGCCAGCAGCTCCGACAGGGGCAATGAGCAGTTCTTC.

The CDR3 coding sequence is TGTGCCAGCAGTTACGCAGGGGGATCTGGAAACACCATATATTTT. This gives the protein CASSYAGGSGNTIYF. The rearrangement uses TRBV6-5 and TRBJ1-3; TRBD1 aligns across 7 bases. This CDR3 is built from 15 residues. With V trimmed by 2 bases and J by 1 base, 2 bases remained unmatched. Per germline, CDR1 MNHEY and CDR2 SVGAGI.

This clone was seen a single time. The chain recombines TRBV14 with TRBJ2-1; 14 nucleotides align to TRBD2. V trimming: 1 base; J trimming: 7 bases; junction bases outside the gene matches: 0. Germline values: CDR1 SGHDN, CDR2 FVKESK. The CDR3 covers 15 residues. The CDR3 is CASSQGTSGRNEQFF. CDR3 nucleotide sequence: TGTGCCAGCAGCCAAGGGACTAGCGGGAGGAATGAGCAGTTCTTC.

The chain links TRBV12-5 to TRBJ2-1, with 8 bases matching TRBD2. V lost 5 bases to trimming and J lost 4 bases; unmatched junction nucleotides: 7. CDR1 LGHNT and CDR2 FRNRAP come from the germline V gene. The CDR3 runs 15 residues. The CDR3 nucleotides read TGTGCTAGTGGTACCCCAGCGGGAGAATACAATGAGCAGTTCTTC. Its protein product is CASGTPAGEYNEQFF.

Turning to this clone: Mismatch with germline at one junction end may stem from a read error. The V call is TRBV5-5, the J call TRBJ2-2; no reliable D call. The CDR3 covers 17 residues. Germline CDR1 is SGHKS and CDR2 is YYEKEE (reference sequence). CDR3 loop: CASSLGLNVVSTGELFF. DNA for the CDR3: TGTGCCAGTAGCTTGGGTCTTAATGTCGTCTCCACCGGGGAGCTGTTTTTT.

This clone appeared a single time. The chain employs TRBV6-1 and TRBJ1-1, with 11 positions matching TRBD1. Trimming took 4 bases from V and 2 from J; bases not matched to a gene: 6. Germline values: CDR1 MNHNS, CDR2 SASEGT. This CDR3 comprises 16 residues. CDR3 coding DNA: TGTGCCAGCAGTGCCGGACAGGGGGCAGGTAACACTGAAGCTTTCTTT. Its protein is CASSAGQGAGNTEAFF.

The chain has TRBV10-3 and TRBJ2-1, with TRBD2 matching 8 bases. The V segment lost 2 bases and the J segment 7 bases; nucleotides outside the gene matches: 4. CDR1 ENHRY and CDR2 SYGVKD come from the germline V gene. The CDR3 covers 14 residues. The CDR3 sequence: CAISEGTRGNEQFF. The CDR3 DNA reads as TGTGCCATCAGTGAGGGGACTAGGGGGAATGAGCAGTTCTTC.

This rearrangement joins TRBV7-2 to TRBJ2-1; D ambiguous. V lost 3 bases and J lost 5, with 8 bases in between. The CDR3 runs 13 residues. Germline values: CDR1 SGHTA, CDR2 FQGNSA. The CDR3 coding sequence is TGTGCCAGCAGCTTCGAGAGAGACAATGAGCAGTTCTTC. Translated, it gives CASSFERDNEQFF.

The chain carries TRBV20-1 and TRBJ1-1; unclear D gene. The germline gives CDR1 DFQATT, CDR2 SNEGSKA (reference sequence). Trimming shortened V by 7 bases and J by 1 base, and 7 bases separated the two germline ends. CDR3 length: 11 residues. The CDR3 is CSGRGNTEAFF. CDR3 DNA: TGCAGTGGTCGGGGGAACACTGAAGCTTTCTTT.